Listed here is a single T cell receptor beta chain. This clone's antigen is unknown. No qualities accompany the bases; no much larger clone lies one base away. The data derive from a study of shared clonotypes between healthy human individuals (TCRdb year 2020). Regarding the study in general: A couple of women and three men aged 18 to 49 years were included in the cohort. To increase sequencing depth and limit assay-specific biases, different laboratories used diverse techniques to prepare libraries and sequence TCR repertoires. Leukapheresis yielded between about 0.94 and 9.5 billion PBMCs per donor. To estimate repertoire size and how much clonotypes are shared between individuals, the study performed deep sequencing of blood TCR repertoires from a few healthy adults. For each donor, CD4 naive and CD4 memory were each run on three plates, CD8 naive on two plates, and CD8 memory on one plate. Study-wide findings and limitations: Sampling was restricted to blood, and TCR repertoires in tissues likely differ from the TCR repertoires found in blood. Higher generation probabilities were observed for clonotypes shared by all four sorted-subset donors than for non-shared clonotypes. The genetic and exposure-history diversity represented was limited by the small number of donors. Naive subsets generally had larger estimated clonotype richness than memory subsets. Around 5% of naive CD4, around 3.6% of naive CD8, 2.3% of memory CD4, and around 0.42% of memory CD8 clonotypes were shared across four donors. Pairwise subsampling led to the expectation that sequencing depth would affect the degree of clonotype sharing among donors. Incomplete sequencing was indicated by rarefaction of sorted-subset datasets, despite the large sequencing depth.

Taken from cysteine to phenylalanine, the CDR3 has 12 residues. Here the CDR3 DNA is all that survives: 36 bases in frame from base 1. CDR1 is given as PRHDT and CDR2 as FYEKMQ, both from the germline V gene (reference sequence). The germline ends are 8 bases apart after V is trimmed by 5 bases and J by 3 bases. Using the deep immunoSEQ assay, multiplex PCR amplified TCR CDR3 regions from genomic DNA. For each cell subset, the extracted genomic DNA was distributed evenly across all wells of several immunoSEQ 96-well plates, and each plate served as one replicate. For sorted subsets, roughly 190 ng of genomic DNA, equivalent to some 30,000 T cell genomes, went into each replicate PCR. Purified libraries were measured with a Qubit 3.0 fluorometer, size-checked on a Bioanalyzer 2100, and measured again with the KAPA Library Quantification kit. Every immunoSEQ 96-well plate was sequenced on a separate single-read 150-cycle Illumina NextSeq 550 flow cell. Processing in the source paper ran as follows. Because the immunoSEQ output held only junctional sequences and lacked quality scores, the filtering could not match the filtering applied to full-length reads. To assign V/J genes and CDR3, sequences were annotated against IMGT germline references using PyIR, a Python wrapper for IgBLAST v1.9. Reads were removed for weak V/J assignments (E-value above 1e-6), missing CDR3, stop codons, out-of-frame junctions, or ambiguous translated residues. V3J clonotypes were defined as sequences sharing an identical inferred V gene, J gene, and CDR3 amino acid sequence. The percentage overlap between two repertoires was calculated by dividing the number of shared unique clonotypes by the size of the smaller repertoire. Three approaches were used to assess repertoire richness: RTK rarefaction, the Chao1 estimator, and Recon v2.1 estimates of unobserved clonotypes. Generation probabilities for all TCRbeta clonotypes obtained by the gDNA method from four donors were computed using OLGA. TCRdb provides this immuneACCESS table in a form limited to in-frame rearrangements. Some clones are lacking; in checked studies, under half of them reflect an unresolved V gene, and why the rest are absent is not known. That table supplies the V and J calls and clone size; D and trimming were determined from the DNA. The table for this sample lists under 600,000 clones; roughly 98% of them were counted only once. Of the sample, 0.3% is held by the ten largest clones.

CD8 naive samples were CD45RO-negative cells positively selected for CCR7, giving a CD45RA+CCR7+ population that excluded TemRA cells. The donors were healthy, HIV-negative adults with no recently reported acute infections or vaccinations. Every donor was a Caucasian adult residing in Nashville, Tennessee, USA. After blood collection by leukapheresis, PBMCs were isolated using Ficoll-Histopaque density gradient centrifugation and then cryopreserved in the vapor phase of liquid nitrogen. Analytical flow cytometry was used to check the purity and quantity of each magnetically sorted T cell population. From each sorted fraction, genomic DNA was isolated and quantified by UV absorbance on a Nanodrop 2000c.

The receptor's source is a man aged 25 to 40 in good health. Rearrangement joined TRBV13 to TRBJ2-7, with the D call tentatively TRBD1 or TRBD2, each fitting 5 bases. What was sequenced was naive CD8+ T cells sorted from blood. This specimen's cell subset or site label, interpreted: CD45RA+CCR7+. The DNA sequence is given as TGTGCCAGCAGCGAGGGGCTCTACGAGCAGTACTTC. Its translation is CASSEGLYEQYF.